This entry lists 32 T cell receptor beta chains sequenced from one sample in a study of T cell clones after liver transplantation. Assay: immunoSEQ multiplex PCR; the TCRdb copy retains only in-frame clones and omits some. Of tens of thousands of clones listed, roughly 83% are singletons. The specimen comprised CD4+ T cells from blood, sampled at the 22-month timepoint. Receptors originate from a human patient who received a liver transplant. Some T cells may be transferred from the graft donor.

The CDR3 coding sequence is TGTGCCAGCAGTCTCAGGGGTCCGAACACCGGGGAGCTGTTTTTT. Its translation is CASSLRGPNTGELFF. The chain carries TRBV27 and TRBJ2-2; tentative D call: TRBD1 (6 bases). Germline V gene data show CDR1 as MNHEY and CDR2 as SMNVEV (reference sequence). CDR3 size: 15 residues. V was trimmed by 5 bases and J by 0 bases, leaving 10 bases between them.

This clone was recorded a few times. The rearrangement links TRBV7-8 to TRBJ2-7; the match to TRBD1 covers 12 bases. The CDR3 totals 14 residues. J was trimmed by 6 bases and V by 5 bases; bases with no gene match: 5. CDR1 and CDR2 (germline): SGHVS, FQNEAQ. The CDR3 reads CASSQGQGAGEQYF. As DNA, the CDR3 is TGTGCCAGCAGCCAGGGACAGGGGGCAGGCGAGCAGTACTTC. Complete variable domain (other parts from reference TRBV7-8 and TRBJ2-7): GAGVSQSPRYKVAKRGQDVALRCDPISGHVSLFWYQQALGQGPEFLTYFQNEAQLDKSGLPSDRFFAERPEGSVSTLKIQRTQQEDSAVYLCASSQGQGAGEQYFGPGTRLTVT.

This clone was picked up a small number of times. The chain uses TRBV5-6 and TRBJ1-1; no reliable D call. This CDR3 region has 12 residues. Germline loops: CDR1 SGHDT, CDR2 YYEEEE. The V and J ends lost 0 bases and 11 bases respectively, with 11 bases between them. The CDR3: CASSLVDRVAFF. The CDR3 DNA sequence: TGTGCCAGCAGCTTGGTCGACCGCGTGGCTTTCTTT. The full variable domain, with the rest looked up from reference TRBV5-6 and TRBJ1-1, is DAGVTQSPTHLIKTRGQQVTLRCSPKSGHDTVSWYQQALGQGPQFIFQYYEEEERQRGNFPDRFSGHQFPNYSSELNVNALLLGDSALYLCASSLVDRVAFFGQGTRLTVV.

The J gene is TRBJ1-2, the V gene TRBV29-1; a weak D match, TRBD1 (5 bases). Between the trimmed V and J ends, which lost 7 bases and 1 base, there was a span of 10 bases. Germline V CDR1 and CDR2: SQVTM, ANQGSEA. This CDR3 is 12 amino acids long. The CDR3 region is CSASGGNYGYTF. Written as DNA, the CDR3 is TGCAGCGCCTCCGGGGGTAACTATGGCTACACCTTC.

V usage is TRBV19 and J usage is TRBJ1-2; D ambiguous. This CDR3 has 14 residues. Germline V gene sequence: CDR1 LNHDA, CDR2 SQIVND (reference sequence). Trimming left V 8 bases short and J 4 bases short, with 17 bases between. CDR3 sequence reads: CASCPGPTSYGYTF. DNA of the CDR3: TGTGCCAGTTGTCCGGGCCCCACCTCCTATGGCTACACCTTC.

The chain combines TRBV5-4 with TRBJ1-2; weak D call: TRBD1 (6 bases). The V gene's germline CDR1 is SGHNT and CDR2 YYREEE (reference sequence). V shed 4 bases and J shed 8 bases, with 18 bases lying between them. The CDR3 consists of 14 residues. CDR3 loop: CASSLEAGVGGYTF. The CDR3, as DNA: TGTGCCAGCAGCCTGGAGGCAGGGGTTGGAGGCTACACCTTC. Full variable domain (rest looked up from reference TRBV5-4 and TRBJ1-2): ETGVTQSPTHLIKTRGQQVTLRCSSQSGHNTVSWYQQALGQGPQFIFQYYREEENGRGNFPPRFSGLQFPNYSSELNVNALELDDSALYLCASSLEAGVGGYTFGSGTRLTVV.

The chain has TRBV18 and TRBJ1-1, with TRBD1 as a possible D gene (6 bases). Germline V gene data show CDR1 as KGHSH and CDR2 as LQKENI. Trimming removed 5 bases from V and 0 bases from J, with 25 bases in between. This CDR3 has 19 amino acids. The CDR3 is CASSSTAGAQKILNTEAFF. The CDR3 DNA is TGTGCCAGCTCATCAACGGCGGGGGCGCAGAAGATTTTGAACACTGAAGCTTTCTTT. Drawing the rest from reference TRBV18 and TRBJ1-1, the complete variable domain is NAGVMQNPRHLVRRRGQEARLRCSPMKGHSHVYWYRQLPEEGLKFMVYLQKENIIDESGMPKERFSAEFPKEGPSILRIQQVVRGDSAAYFCASSSTAGAQKILNTEAFFGQGTRLTVV.

The rearrangement uses TRBV6-5 and TRBJ2-2; the D is unclear. V was trimmed by 2 bases and J by 0 bases, leaving 7 bases between them. The V gene's germline CDR1 is MNHEY and CDR2 SVGAGI. This CDR3 has 15 residues. The CDR3 here is CASSYNPSNTGELFF. The CDR3 DNA sequence: TGTGCCAGCAGTTACAACCCTTCGAACACCGGGGAGCTGTTTTTT.

This clone occurred a few times. The chain uses TRBV5-1 and TRBJ1-4; TRBD1 agrees at 7 bases. The V gene end was trimmed by 4 bases and the J gene end by 6 bases; junction bases not matched to a gene: 6. Germline CDR1 reads SGHRS; CDR2 reads YFSETQ. This CDR3 has 14 amino acids. The CDR3: CASSLNRGDEKLFF. DNA of the CDR3: TGCGCCAGCAGCCTGAACAGGGGAGATGAAAAACTGTTTTTT.

This clone was seen a single time. The rearrangement uses TRBV29-1 and TRBJ2-7, with 9 bases identical to TRBD1. V shed 7 bases, J shed 3 bases, and the junction held 7 bases outside the gene matches. The CDR3 runs 13 residues. Germline lookup yields CDR1 SQVTM and CDR2 ANQGSEA. Written as DNA, the CDR3 is TGCAGCGCCCGGCCGACAGGGGGCTACGAGCAGTACTTC. It yields the protein CSARPTGGYEQYF.

V gene TRBV6-1 combines with J gene TRBJ2-5; D gene ambiguous. Trimming took 6 bases from V and 2 from J, leaving 4 bases between them. Germline values: CDR1 MNHNS, CDR2 SASEGT. The CDR3 is 11 amino acids. The DNA for the CDR3 is TGTGCCAGCAGGAAACAAGAGACCCAGTACTTC. Translating gives CASRKQETQYF.

This clone has only one observation. This chain joins TRBV5-4 and TRBJ2-1; 7 bases are shared with TRBD2. The junction had 9 bases not matched to a gene; V was cut back by 4 bases and J by 5 bases. Germline CDR1 SGHNT, CDR2 YYREEE (reference sequence). CDR3 length: 15 amino acids. The CDR3 here is CASSVQSGVNNEQFF. The CDR3 nucleotides are TGTGCCAGCAGCGTACAGAGCGGGGTAAACAATGAGCAGTTCTTC.

The chain recombines TRBV9 with TRBJ1-5; D gene ambiguous. The CDR3 is 15 amino acids. Germline V gene lookup returns CDR1 SGDLS and CDR2 YYNGEE. Trimming stripped 7 bases from V and 0 bases from J, with 14 bases between. The CDR3, as DNA: TGTGCCAGCTTGAACCTTGGGTATAGCAATCAGCCCCAGCATTTT. Its translation is CASLNLGYSNQPQHF.

This rearrangement joins TRBV5-4 to TRBJ2-1, with unresolved D. V was clipped by 0 bases and J by 2 bases, with 15 bases between them. CDR1 and CDR2 from the germline V gene are SGHNT and YYREEE (reference sequence). This CDR3 has 17 amino acids. CDR3 DNA sequence: TGTGCCAGCAGCTTGGATGGGGTAGCAAATGCCTACAATGAGCAGTTCTTC. This encodes CASSLDGVANAYNEQFF.

The V and J genes are TRBV7-3 and TRBJ1-1, with 7 bases lining up with TRBD1. Germline loops: CDR1 SGHTA, CDR2 FQGTGA. The CDR3 spans 13 residues. V shed 5 bases, J shed 4 bases, and the junction held 4 bases outside the gene matches. CDR3 region: CASSAGQLTEAFF. The CDR3 nucleotides are TGTGCCAGCAGCGCGGGACAGCTCACTGAAGCTTTCTTT. Full variable domain (rest looked up from reference TRBV7-3 and TRBJ1-1): GAGVSQTPSNKVTEKGKYVELRCDPISGHTALYWYRQSLGQGPEFLIYFQGTGAADDSGLPNDRFFAVRPEGSVSTLKIQRTERGDSAVYLCASSAGQLTEAFFGQGTRLTVV.

The rearrangement joins TRBV7-2 to TRBJ2-7; D might be TRBD2 (5 bases). The CDR3 runs to 15 residues. Germline CDR1 reads SGHTA; CDR2 reads FQGNSA. Trimming left V 3 bases short and J 6 bases short, with 18 bases between. The CDR3 protein is CASSFNGGQEGEQYF. The CDR3 DNA follows: TGTGCCAGCAGCTTCAACGGAGGTCAAGAGGGCGAGCAGTACTTC.

This clone turned up a few times. The CDR3 region has the DNA TGTGCCAGCAGTCCGACGGACCGTGGCTACACCTTC. It translates to CASSPTDRGYTF. The chain combines TRBV28 with TRBJ1-2; no definite D call. Germline CDR1 reads MDHEN; CDR2 reads SYDVKM. The V and J ends lost 5 bases and 7 bases respectively, with 11 bases between them. The CDR3 contains 12 residues.

This clone was found once. The CDR3 region has the DNA TGTGCCAGCTCTCCTACAGGGGTCAATCAGCCCCAGCATTTT. Residues: CASSPTGVNQPQHF. J is TRBJ1-5 and V is TRBV18; 7 bases agree with TRBD1. Germline V gene data show CDR1 as KGHSH and CDR2 as LQKENI. V shed 6 bases and J 3 bases; nucleotides not matched to a gene: 5. This CDR3 region has 14 residues.

The V and J genes are TRBV5-1 and TRBJ2-5, with D possibly matching TRBD2 (5 bases). From germline, CDR1 is SGHRS and CDR2 YFSETQ. V dropped 0 bases and J dropped 2 bases, with 11 bases sitting between them. The CDR3 runs 15 residues. The CDR3 DNA follows: TGCGCCAGCAGCTTGGAGACGGGAACTCAAGAGACCCAGTACTTC. This translates into CASSLETGTQETQYF.

This chain links TRBV11-2 with TRBJ1-3, with TRBD1 as a possible D gene (5 bases). Per germline, CDR1 SGHAT and CDR2 FQNNGV. This CDR3 is built from 14 residues. V gave up 4 bases and J gave up 4 bases, with 11 bases separating them. The DNA for the CDR3 is TGTGCCAGCAGCTCCCAAAGACAGGGAAACACCATATATTTT. Amino acids: CASSSQRQGNTIYF.

The rearrangement uses TRBV6-6 and TRBJ2-5, with 7 bases aligning to TRBD1. This CDR3 region has 14 residues. The junction had 9 bases not matched to a gene; V was cut back by 6 bases and J by 5 bases. CDR1 and CDR2 from the germline V gene are MNHNY and SVGAGI (reference sequence). CDR3 region: CASRATGTHETQYF. In nucleotides, the CDR3 is TGTGCCAGCAGAGCGACAGGGACCCACGAGACCCAGTACTTC.

This rearrangement joins TRBV5-1 to TRBJ2-1, with D possibly TRBD1 on 6 matching bases. Trimming cost V 4 bases and J 2 bases, with 10 bases left between them. The CDR3 sequence is 14 residues long. CDR1 SGHRS and CDR2 YFSETQ come from the germline V gene. This CDR3 reads CASSRQDTYNEQFF. As DNA, the CDR3 is TGCGCCAGCAGCCGACAGGATACCTACAATGAGCAGTTCTTC.

The V and J genes are TRBV9 and TRBJ2-3, with D uncertain. Germline V lookup: CDR1 SGDLS, CDR2 YYNGEE. This CDR3 spans 13 amino acids. Trimming stripped 3 bases from V and 5 bases from J, with 10 bases between. In DNA form, the CDR3 reads TGTGCCAGCAGCGCAGGAAGGGTAGATACGCAGTATTTT. It encodes CASSAGRVDTQYF.

CDR3 sequence reads: CASSEGQGFGELFF. CDR3 coding DNA: TGCGCCAGCAGCGAGGGACAGGGGTTCGGGGAGCTGTTTTTT. This rearrangement joins TRBV5-1 to TRBJ2-2; 10 nucleotides match TRBD1. This CDR3 comprises 14 residues. V lost 4 bases, J lost 7 bases, and 4 bases stayed unmatched. CDR1 and CDR2 (germline): SGHRS, YFSETQ.

The V call is TRBV5-1, the J call TRBJ2-2; no clear D. CDR1 is SGHRS, CDR2 YFSETQ, per germline. Between the trimmed V and J ends, which lost 0 bases and 0 bases, there was a span of 9 bases. CDR3 length equals 16 residues. CDR3 region: CASSLGVSANTGELFF. The DNA for the CDR3 is TGCGCCAGCAGCTTGGGTGTCAGCGCGAACACCGGGGAGCTGTTTTTT.

This clone occurred a few times. This sequence joins TRBV7-2 and TRBJ1-6; no firm D call. With 5 bases removed from V and 0 bases from J, the gap between germline ends came to 8 bases. The CDR3 has 15 residues. Germline CDR1 is SGHTA and CDR2 is FQGNSA. CDR3 sequence: CASSPVSSYNSPLHF. In DNA form, the CDR3 reads TGTGCCAGCAGCCCCGTGAGCTCCTATAATTCACCCCTCCACTTT.

The CDR3 is CASRPTKNTGELFF. In DNA form, the CDR3 reads TGTGCCAGCAGACCCACTAAGAACACCGGGGAGCTGTTTTTT. The chain is built from TRBV11-3 and TRBJ2-2; D gene ambiguous. Trimming took 6 bases from V and 1 from J, leaving 9 bases between them. The CDR3 has 14 residues. Per germline, CDR1 SGHNT and CDR2 YENEEA.

The gene calls are TRBV4-3 and TRBJ2-1; D gene ambiguous. V shed 0 bases and J shed 8 bases, with 11 bases lying between them. Germline V gives CDR1 LGHNA, CDR2 YSLEER. CDR3 size: 14 residues. The DNA of the CDR3 is TGCGCCAGCAGCCAAGAGCGGAGTTACGATGAGCAGTTCTTC. Its protein product is CASSQERSYDEQFF.

The chain employs TRBV6-1 and TRBJ2-7; D may be TRBD1 (5 bases). The germline V gene encodes CDR1 MNHNS and CDR2 SASEGT. The CDR3 consists of 16 residues. Trimming took 2 bases from V and 2 from J, leaving 16 bases between them. The CDR3 DNA reads as TGTGCCAGCAGTGAATGGGCGAGACAGTTCCCCTACGAGCAGTACTTC. Protein: CASSEWARQFPYEQYF.

The chain uses TRBV7-2 and TRBJ2-1; perhaps D is TRBD1 or TRBD2 (5 bases each). Trimming cost V 5 bases and J 5 bases, with 10 bases left between them. The CDR3 is 13 residues long. CDR1 and CDR2 from the germline V gene are SGHTA and FQGNSA. Here the CDR3 DNA reads TGTGCCAGCAGCGAGGGACCCAACAATGAGCAGTTCTTC. Encoded protein: CASSEGPNNEQFF. Combining the CDR3 with reference TRBV7-2 and TRBJ2-1 gives the whole variable domain GAGVSQSPSNKVTEKGKDVELRCDPISGHTALYWYRQSLGQGLEFLIYFQGNSAPDKSGLPSDRFSAERTGGSVSTLTIQRTQQEDSAVYLCASSEGPNNEQFFGPGTRLTVL.

The rearrangement joins TRBV28 to TRBJ1-2; perhaps TRBD1 as D (5 bases). Trimming left V 6 bases short and J 2 bases short, with 16 bases between. This CDR3 is built from 15 residues. The V gene's germline CDR1 is MDHEN and CDR2 SYDVKM. CDR3 loop: CASSRSLGDNYGYTF. CDR3 coding DNA: TGTGCCAGCAGCCGATCTTTAGGGGACAACTATGGCTACACCTTC.

This chain links TRBV10-3 with TRBJ2-7, with 12 bases lining up with TRBD2. V shed 2 bases, J shed 4 bases, and the junction held 3 bases outside the gene matches. Looked up from germline, CDR1 is ENHRY and CDR2 is SYGVKD. The CDR3 length is 15 residues. The chain's CDR3 is CAISEGLAGNYEQYF. The CDR3 nucleotides are TGTGCCATCAGTGAGGGACTAGCGGGGAATTACGAGCAGTACTTC.